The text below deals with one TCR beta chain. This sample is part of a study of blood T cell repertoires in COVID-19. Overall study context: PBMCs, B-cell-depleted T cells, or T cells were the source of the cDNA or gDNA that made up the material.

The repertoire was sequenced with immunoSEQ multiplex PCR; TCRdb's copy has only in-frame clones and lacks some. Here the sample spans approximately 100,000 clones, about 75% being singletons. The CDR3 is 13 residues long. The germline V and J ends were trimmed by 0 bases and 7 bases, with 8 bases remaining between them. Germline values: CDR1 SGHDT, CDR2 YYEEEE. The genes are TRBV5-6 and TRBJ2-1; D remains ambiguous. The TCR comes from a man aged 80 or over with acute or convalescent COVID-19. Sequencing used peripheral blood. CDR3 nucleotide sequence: TGTGCCAGCAGCTTGGTATACGCGAATGAGCAGTTCTTC. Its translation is CASSLVYANEQFF. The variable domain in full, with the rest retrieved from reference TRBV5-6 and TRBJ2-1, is DAGVTQSPTHLIKTRGQQVTLRCSPKSGHDTVSWYQQALGQGPQFIFQYYEEEERQRGNFPDRFSGHQFPNYSSELNVNALLLGDSALYLCASSLVYANEQFFGPGTRLTVL.